Listed here are 11 T cell receptor beta chains from one sample, sequenced in a study of blood T cell repertoires in COVID-19 (dated by TCRdb to about 2020). Libraries came from the immunoSEQ multiplex PCR assay. Entries here come from immuneACCESS through TCRdb and include only in-frame sequences with V and J called. Some clones fail to appear in such tables; in the studies checked, an unresolved V gene covers under half of the shortfall, and the cause of the remainder is unknown. Recorded for this sample are about 260,000 clones; roughly nine tenths of them occurred a single time. The leading ten clones occupy approximately 4% of the sample. The source material was peripheral blood. These TCRs come from a man younger than 35 with active or convalescent COVID-19.

The CDR3 region has the DNA TGTGCCAGCAGCTACAGGGGACTTGGAGAAAAACTGTTTTTT. Amino acid sequence: CASSYRGLGEKLFF. The chain is built from TRBV6-5 and TRBJ1-4; 7 nucleotides align to TRBD1. Germline V gene sequence: CDR1 MNHEY, CDR2 SVGAGI. J lost 8 bases, V lost 6 bases, and 9 bases had no gene match. This CDR3 is 14 amino acids long.

The chain uses TRBV19 and TRBJ2-7, with TRBD2 matching over 13 bases. J lost 7 bases, V lost 8 bases, and 8 bases had no gene match. CDR3 length: 14 amino acids. Germline lookup yields CDR1 LNHDA and CDR2 SQIVND (reference sequence). The CDR3 sequence is CASGLAGVAGEQYF. The CDR3 DNA follows: TGTGCCAGTGGACTAGCGGGAGTTGCGGGAGAGCAGTACTTC.

As DNA, the CDR3 is TGTGCCAGCAGCGTACGAGGGACTACGGAGACCCAGTACTTC. Translating gives CASSVRGTTETQYF. The chain employs TRBV9 and TRBJ2-5; 7 bases match TRBD2. This CDR3 region has 14 residues. V shed 1 base, J shed 5 bases, and the junction held 5 bases outside the gene matches. Germline V gene sequence: CDR1 SGDLS, CDR2 YYNGEE.

The table lists this clone with many counts. At one end, the junction sequence differs from germline, possibly due to a read error. The chain has TRBV2 and TRBJ2-1; no clear D gene. Germline lookup yields CDR1 SNHLY and CDR2 FYNNEI. This CDR3 has 10 residues. This chain's CDR3 is CASSEDYLLF. For the CDR3, the DNA is TGTGCCAGCAGTGAAGACTATCTCCTCTTC.

The chain employs TRBV28 and TRBJ1-2; maybe TRBD1 (6 bases). The ends were cut back, 7 bases at V and 8 bases at J, with 20 bases in the middle. There are 14 residues in the CDR3. Germline CDR1 is MDHEN and CDR2 is SYDVKM. In DNA form, the CDR3 reads TGTGCCAGCACCCAGGGGCAGGGAAAGGAAGGCTACACCTTC. Its translation is CASTQGQGKEGYTF.

This clone was seen a few times. The chain uses TRBV6-2 or TRBV6-3 and TRBJ2-7; 10 bases are shared with TRBD2. The CDR3 consists of 15 residues. Germline CDR1 is MNHEY and CDR2 is SVGEGT. J lost 3 bases, V lost 2 bases, and 4 bases had no gene match. CDR3 DNA: TGTGCCAGCAGTTACGCTAGCGGGAGACTCTACGAGCAGTACTTC. Translated, it gives CASSYASGRLYEQYF.

The genes are TRBV7-3 and TRBJ1-6, with 7 bases aligning to TRBD1. The CDR3 runs 15 residues. Germline CDR1 SGHTA, CDR2 FQGTGA. Losses at the gene ends were 0 bases for V and 7 bases for J; bases not matched to a gene: 3. The CDR3 DNA is TGTGCCAGCAGCTTAACGGGACAGAGAAATTCACCCCTCCACTTT. Amino acids: CASSLTGQRNSPLHF.

The gene calls are TRBV5-1 and TRBJ2-6, with a tentative D call TRBD1 (6 bases). This CDR3 has 16 amino acids. Trimming pared 4 bases from V and 4 bases from J, leaving 15 bases between. Germline V gene lookup returns CDR1 SGHRS and CDR2 YFSETQ. CDR3 bases: TGCGCCAGCAGCAACCAGGGGCGGGCCGGGGCCAACGTCCTGACTTTC. This translates into CASSNQGRAGANVLTF.

This sequence joins TRBV3-1 (or the pseudogene TRBV3-2) and TRBJ1-6; D unclear. Germline V gene lookup returns CDR1 LGHDT and CDR2 YNNKEL (reference sequence). CDR3 size: 13 residues. The V gene lost 2 bases and the J gene lost 11 bases, with 10 bases spanning the gap. The CDR3 protein is CASSQLFTPPLHF. CDR3 DNA sequence: TGTGCCAGCAGCCAACTCTTTACACCACCCCTCCACTTT.

The V gene is TRBV19, the J gene TRBJ1-5; 10 bases are a match to TRBD1. CDR3 length equals 15 residues. From germline, CDR1 is LNHDA and CDR2 SQIVND (reference sequence). V dropped 9 bases and J dropped 6; count of bases not matched to a gene: 11. The CDR3 nucleotides read TGTGCCAGCGCCGGGACAGGGGAACGAGGTCAGCCCCAGCATTTT. This sequence encodes CASAGTGERGQPQHF.

This clone appeared a few times. The rearrangement joins TRBV7-8 to TRBJ2-7; 7 nucleotides agree with TRBD1. The CDR3 sequence is 17 residues long. The germline V gene has CDR1 SGHVS and CDR2 FQNEAQ. V was clipped by 4 bases and J by 4 bases; unmatched bases: 16. CDR3 DNA: TGTGCCAGCAGCTCGGGGCCGACAGGGATGACGGCGTACGAGCAGTACTTC. Translated: CASSSGPTGMTAYEQYF.